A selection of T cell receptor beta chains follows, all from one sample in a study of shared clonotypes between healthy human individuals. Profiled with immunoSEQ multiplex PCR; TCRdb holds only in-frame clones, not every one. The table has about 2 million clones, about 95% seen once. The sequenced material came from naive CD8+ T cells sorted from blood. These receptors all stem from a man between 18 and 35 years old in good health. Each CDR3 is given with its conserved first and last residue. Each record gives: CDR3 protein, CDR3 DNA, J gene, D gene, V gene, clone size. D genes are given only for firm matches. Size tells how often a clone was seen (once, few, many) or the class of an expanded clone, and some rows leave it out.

CASRQVSAEAFF | TGTGCCAGCCGGCAGGTCAGTGCTGAAGCTTTCTTT | TRBJ1-1 | . | TRBV7-9 | .
CASGDPGGHEQYF | TGCGCCAGCGGGGACCCAGGGGGCCACGAGCAGTACTTC | TRBJ2-7 | TRBD1 | TRBV10-1 | .
CASSLAAGSGTGGYGYTF | TGTGCCAGCAGCTTAGCCGCAGGCTCGGGAACGGGGGGCTATGGCTACACCTTC | TRBJ1-2 | . | TRBV11-2 | .
CASSPAGLADEQYF | TGTGCCAGCAGTCCCGCCGGACTAGCCGACGAGCAGTACTTC | TRBJ2-7 | TRBD2 | TRBV27 | once
CASSVGRLDWDNEQFF | TGTGCCAGCAGCGTGGGGCGGCTGGATTGGGACAATGAGCAGTTCTTC | TRBJ2-1 | . | TRBV7-9 | .
CASSIGTGTSQFF | TGTGCCAGTAGTATAGGGACCGGGACTAGCCAGTTCTTC | TRBJ2-1 | TRBD2 | TRBV19 | .
CASSSQGPLAGGPETQYF | TGTGCCAGCAGCTCACAGGGCCCACTAGCGGGGGGGCCGGAGACCCAGTACTTC | TRBJ2-5 | TRBD2 | TRBV5-4 | .
CASSQDPTVKGDHQPQHF | TGCGCCAGCAGCCAAGATCCTACAGTGAAGGGGGACCATCAGCCCCAGCATTTT | TRBJ1-5 | . | TRBV4-1 | .
CASSPFVGSETQYF | TGTGCCAGCAGCCCATTCGTAGGGTCAGAAACCCAGTACTTC | TRBJ2-5 | . | TRBV5-4 | .
CASSLEVAGSYNEQFF | TGTGCCAGCAGCTTAGAGGTAGCGGGGTCCTACAATGAGCAGTTCTTC | TRBJ2-1 | TRBD2 | TRBV7-9 | .
CASSLRTEYEQYF | TGCGCCAGCAGCCTTAGGACAGAATACGAGCAGTACTTC | TRBJ2-7 | . | TRBV4-1 | .
CAISGPGTGEDEQYF | TGTGCCATCAGCGGTCCCGGGACAGGGGAGGACGAGCAGTACTTC | TRBJ2-7 | TRBD1 | TRBV10-3 | .
CSVASDGYEQYF | TGCAGCGTTGCATCGGACGGTTACGAGCAGTACTTC | TRBJ2-7 | . | TRBV29-1 | .
CASSLLGARFNEKLFF | TGTGCCAGCAGTCTACTGGGGGCCAGGTTTAATGAAAAACTGTTTTTT | TRBJ1-4 | . | TRBV28 | .
CASAEGGLGSPLHF | TGTGCCTCCGCCGAGGGGGGCCTGGGGTCACCCCTCCACTTT | TRBJ1-6 | . | TRBV30 | .
CAWSWDSNYNEQFF | TGTGCCTGGAGTTGGGACAGTAACTACAATGAGCAGTTCTTC | TRBJ2-1 | TRBD1 | TRBV30 | .
CASGPGEQYF | TGCGCCAGCGGCCCGGGCGAGCAGTACTTC | TRBJ2-7 | . | TRBV23-1 | .
CASSYGVMGEKLFF | TGTGCCAGCAGTTACGGGGTAATGGGTGAAAAACTGTTTTTT | TRBJ1-4 | . | TRBV6-6 | .
CASSLFPSGGNEQYF | TGCGCCAGCAGCTTGTTCCCCAGCGGGGGCAACGAGCAGTACTTC | TRBJ2-7 | TRBD2 | TRBV5-1 | .
CASSGGRAPAAHYEQYF | TGTGCCAGCAGCGGCGGGCGGGCGCCGGCTGCCCACTACGAGCAGTACTTC | TRBJ2-7 | . | TRBV5-6 | .
CASSQEVSGGLNQPQHF | TGCGCCAGCAGCCAAGAGGTTTCGGGGGGTCTCAATCAGCCCCAGCATTTT | TRBJ1-5 | . | TRBV4-3 | .
CASSFIAESGNTIYF | TGTGCCAGCAGCTTCATTGCGGAATCAGGAAACACCATATATTTT | TRBJ1-3 | . | TRBV7-9 | once
CASSLGTGMRAAFF | TGTGCCAGCAGCTTGGGGACAGGGATGAGGGCTGCTTTCTTT | TRBJ1-1 | TRBD1 | TRBV7-2 | .
CASRGGAYEQYF | TGTGCCAGTCGAGGGGGGGCCTACGAGCAGTACTTC | TRBJ2-7 | . | TRBV6-1 | .
CASSATGLSSGNTIYF | TGTGCCAGCAGCGCGACAGGTCTTTCATCTGGAAACACCATATATTTT | TRBJ1-3 | . | TRBV9 | .
CASSPTGLWTEAFF | TGCGCCAGCAGCCCGACAGGACTTTGGACTGAAGCTTTCTTT | TRBJ1-1 | . | TRBV4-1 | once
CASSESPNTGEPFF | TGTGCCAGCAGTGAATCACCGAACACCGGGGAGCCGTTTTTT | TRBJ2-2 | . | TRBV2 | .
CAWSVNFQGLYEQYF | TGTGCCTGGAGTGTTAACTTCCAGGGGCTCTACGAGCAGTACTTC | TRBJ2-7 | . | TRBV30 | .
CASSYGLHYNEQFF | TGTGCCAGCAGTTACGGACTACACTACAATGAGCAGTTCTTC | TRBJ2-1 | . | TRBV6-5 | once
CASSGGTGDLGQPQHF | TGTGCCAGCAGTGGCGGGACAGGGGATCTGGGTCAGCCCCAGCATTTT | TRBJ1-5 | TRBD1 | TRBV6-4 | once
CATRDLLSYEQYF | TGTGCCACCCGGGACTTGCTCTCCTACGAGCAGTACTTC | TRBJ2-7 | . | TRBV5-4 | .
CASSVAAYNSPLHF | TGTGCCAGCAGCGTAGCAGCTTATAATTCACCCCTCCACTTT | TRBJ1-6 | . | TRBV9 | .
CASSSGSGQPQHF | TGTGCCAGCAGTTCAGGGTCCGGGCAGCCCCAGCATTTT | TRBJ1-5 | . | TRBV6-5 | .
CASSLGGSLGTGADNEQFF | TGTGCCAGCAGCTTAGGCGGGTCACTAGGGACAGGGGCTGACAATGAGCAGTTCTTC | TRBJ2-1 | TRBD1 | TRBV13 | .
CASSTGQLNTEAFF | TGTGCCAGTAGTACTGGGCAGCTTAACACTGAAGCTTTCTTT | TRBJ1-1 | . | TRBV19 | .
CASSYSQNEQFF | TGTGCCAGCAGTTACTCCCAGAATGAGCAGTTCTTC | TRBJ2-1 | . | TRBV5-6 | .
CASSLAQYQETQYF | TGTGCCAGCAGCTTGGCGCAGTACCAAGAGACCCAGTACTTC | TRBJ2-5 | . | TRBV13 | .
CAWSGTEGAGELFF | TGTGCCTGGAGTGGGACCGAGGGGGCCGGGGAGCTGTTTTTT | TRBJ2-2 | . | TRBV30 | .
CASSLLGVEGEKLFF | TGTGCCAGCAGTCTCCTGGGGGTCGAGGGAGAAAAACTGTTTTTT | TRBJ1-4 | . | TRBV5-5 | .
CASDSTDAPGFSTF | TGTGCCAGCGACTCGACGGACGCCCCTGGGTTCTCCACCTTC | TRBJ1-2 | . | TRBV6-1 | .
CASSQGLADYNEQFF | TGCGCCAGCAGCCAAGGACTAGCGGATTACAATGAGCAGTTCTTC | TRBJ2-1 | TRBD2 | TRBV4-1 | .
CASSQVLGKDYGYTF | TGCGCCAGCAGCCAAGTCCTGGGTAAGGACTATGGCTACACCTTC | TRBJ1-2 | . | TRBV4-3 | .
CASSSLGTTDTQYF | TGTGCCAGCAGCTCCTTGGGCACTACAGATACGCAGTATTTT | TRBJ2-3 | . | TRBV11-2 | .
CASSLGTSGGDEQYF | TGTGCCAGCAGCTTAGGGACTAGCGGGGGAGACGAGCAGTACTTC | TRBJ2-7 | TRBD2 | TRBV7-2 | .
CASSLAGGPADTQYF | TGTGCCAGCAGCCTAGCGGGAGGGCCCGCAGATACGCAGTATTTT | TRBJ2-3 | TRBD2 | TRBV5-4 | .
CASSEDHRDLGYTF | TGTGCCAGCAGTGAAGACCACAGGGACCTCGGCTACACCTTC | TRBJ1-2 | . | TRBV2 | .
CASSLEANEQFF | TGTGCCAGCAGCTTAGAGGCCAATGAGCAGTTCTTC | TRBJ2-1 | . | TRBV7-6 | .
CATSKSGGYNEQFF | TGCGCCACCTCAAAGAGCGGGGGCTACAATGAGCAGTTCTTC | TRBJ2-1 | TRBD2 | TRBV10-2 | .